At least ten counts were recorded for the clone carrying this T cell receptor (beta chain). Its antigen is still unknown. Germline and junction disagree at one end, which may indicate a read error. This sample was included in a study of T cell repertoires in cytomegalovirus infection. Study-wide points: What dominated the ex vivo response were HLA-C-restricted CMV-specific TCR beta clonotypes.

Germline lookup yields CDR1 SQVTM and CDR2 ANQGSEA. The CDR3 length is 15 residues. TCRdb fed the reads into MiXCR, producing one record per CDR3 protein. The data show under 350,000 distinct CDR3 sequences, approximately 10% seen once. The source of this sequence is a human donor in good health (CMV status not recorded). Some clones in this sample may be carry-over from other donors' samples. V usage is TRBV29-1 and J usage is TRBJ2-3; 8 bases line up with TRBD2. The sequenced sample was PBMCs. CDR3 sequence (DNA): TGCAGCGTGGAAGACCGGGGGGGCGTCACAGATACGCAGTATTTT. This sequence encodes CSVEDRGGVTDTQYF.